What follows are 13 T cell receptor beta chains derived from one specimen sequenced in a study of Graves' ophthalmopathy and Graves' hyperthyroidism. The TCR beta CDR3 regions underwent amplification from RNA transcripts. RT-PCR was first run with HTBI primers, then multiplex PCR in a second round. Via MiXCR, TCRdb re-called the multiplex PCR reads, giving one row per CDR3 protein. The sample records roughly 420,000 distinct CDR3 sequences, 20% to 25% being singletons. The source material was peripheral blood. The receptor source for this set is a woman between 18 and 29 years old with stable Graves' hyperthyroidism.

V usage is TRBV7-2 and J usage is TRBJ2-7, with D possibly matching TRBD1 (5 bases). V lost 1 base, J lost 0 bases, and 13 bases lay in between. The CDR3 length is 16 residues. Germline values: CDR1 SGHTA, CDR2 FQGNSA. The CDR3 region has the DNA TGTGCCAGCAGCTTAGGGCCAGGGTTCATCTCCTACGAGCAGTACTTC. Translated: CASSLGPGFISYEQYF.

The J gene is TRBJ2-3, the V gene TRBV9, with D perhaps matching TRBD2 (5 bases). The CDR3 is made up of 15 amino acids. Per the germline V gene, CDR1 is SGDLS and CDR2 is YYNGEE. Trimming left V 6 bases short and J 0 bases short, with 14 bases between. CDR3 sequence reads: CASNPGGSSTDTQYF. CDR3 sequence (DNA): TGTGCCAGCAATCCCGGCGGGTCGAGCACAGATACGCAGTATTTT.

This clonotype was picked up many times. V and J are TRBV30 and TRBJ2-2; TRBD2 agrees at 8 bases. The CDR3 has 14 amino acids. V lost 0 bases, J lost 5 bases, and 2 bases stayed unmatched. Germline V gene sequence: CDR1 GTSNPN, CDR2 SVGIG (reference sequence). The CDR3 nucleotides read TGTGCCTGGAGTGTACTAGCGGATACCGGGGAGCTGTTTTTT. Its protein product is CAWSVLADTGELFF.

This clonotype has ten or more counts. The chain couples TRBV5-1 to TRBJ1-1, with D hard to call. Germline V lookup: CDR1 SGHRS, CDR2 YFSETQ. V was trimmed by 1 base and J by 6 bases, leaving 13 bases between them. This CDR3 has 14 amino acids. The chain's CDR3 is CASSLRSFNSEAFF. Written as DNA, the CDR3 is TGCGCCAGCAGCTTGCGGTCTTTCAATTCTGAAGCTTTCTTT.

This clonotype has a count of ten or more. The genes are TRBV5-1 and TRBJ2-7, with D possibly matching TRBD2 (6 bases). CDR1 and CDR2 (germline): SGHRS, YFSETQ. The CDR3 has 14 amino acids. V shed 4 bases and J shed 3 bases, with 14 bases lying between them. For the CDR3, the DNA is TGCGCCAGCAGCCTCCTGGGAGGCTACTACGAGCAGTACTTC. Protein: CASSLLGGYYEQYF.

This clonotype appeared many times. This chain joins TRBV29-1 and TRBJ1-3; D is unclear. This CDR3 has 14 residues. Germline assignment: CDR1 SQVTM and CDR2 ANQGSEA. V was pared by 0 bases and J by 0 bases, with 6 bases between. Here the CDR3 reads CSVEDSSSGNTIYF. CDR3 sequence (DNA): TGCAGCGTTGAAGACTCGAGCTCTGGAAACACCATATATTTT.

This clonotype occurred once. The V gene is TRBV6-1, the J gene TRBJ1-1; 8 bases map to TRBD1. The CDR3 covers 15 residues. Germline V CDR1 and CDR2: MNHNS, SASEGT. The J segment lost 4 bases and the V segment lost 7 bases, leaving 11 bases of the junction unmatched. The CDR3 protein is CASTGQGGPRTEAFF. In DNA, the CDR3 is TGTGCCAGCACCGGACAGGGAGGGCCTCGCACTGAAGCTTTCTTT.

V is TRBV7-2 and J is TRBJ2-7, with D perhaps TRBD1 (5 bases). Germline V lookup: CDR1 SGHTA, CDR2 FQGNSA. This CDR3 contains 15 residues. Trimming stripped 1 base from V and 3 bases from J, with 13 bases between. DNA for the CDR3: TGTGCCAGCAGCTTAGTTGGGGCAGAACTCTACGAGCAGTACTTC. This translates into CASSLVGAELYEQYF.

This clonotype was seen at least ten times. The chain recombines TRBV28 with TRBJ2-7, with 8 bases that match TRBD1. The CDR3 runs to 15 residues. Trimming at V came to 5 bases and at J to 3 bases, leaving 9 bases not matched to a gene. Germline CDR1 reads MDHEN; CDR2 reads SYDVKM. The CDR3 is CASSPSTGALYEQYF. For the CDR3, the DNA is TGTGCCAGCAGTCCTTCGACAGGGGCCCTCTACGAGCAGTACTTC.

In its sample, this clonotype was seen many times. The chain uses TRBV6-1 and TRBJ2-7; 8 bases align to TRBD1. The CDR3 spans 14 residues. With V trimmed by 6 bases and J by 3 bases, 7 bases remained unmatched. Germline V CDR1 and CDR2: MNHNS, SASEGT. CDR3 nucleotide sequence: TGTGCCAGCAGCCGGGACAGGCGAAACTACGAGCAGTACTTC. Its protein is CASSRDRRNYEQYF.

The table lists this clonotype with many counts. This chain joins TRBV20-1 and TRBJ1-1; D unresolved. V was clipped by 0 bases and J by 6 bases, with 17 bases between them. Germline V gene lookup returns CDR1 DFQATT and CDR2 SNEGSKA (reference sequence). The length of the CDR3 is 15 residues. The CDR3 here is CSARDLDNESAEAFF. DNA of the CDR3: TGCAGTGCTAGAGATTTAGACAACGAATCGGCTGAAGCTTTCTTT.

The chain couples TRBV20-1 to TRBJ2-7; maybe TRBD1 (7 bases). Germline CDR1 reads DFQATT; CDR2 reads SNEGSKA (reference sequence). V lost 2 bases and J lost 0, with 17 bases in between. The CDR3 spans 16 residues. The CDR3 reads CSARNSGTAGSYEQYF. The CDR3 DNA follows: TGCAGTGCTAGAAATTCCGGGACAGCGGGCTCCTACGAGCAGTACTTC.

The chain uses TRBV6-2 or TRBV6-3 and TRBJ1-2; D possibly corresponds to TRBD1 (6 bases). The CDR3 totals 14 residues. Germline CDR1 is MNHEY and CDR2 is SVGEGT. V was pared by 2 bases and J by 2 bases, with 9 bases between. The CDR3 spells CASSYDRSNYGYTF. The CDR3 DNA reads as TGTGCCAGCAGTTACGACAGGAGCAACTATGGCTACACCTTC.